Reported below is one T cell receptor (beta chain). This sample is part of a study of blood T cell repertoires in COVID-19. Study-wide background: The samples span acute and convalescent COVID-19 from the United States, Italy and Spain. Sources were T cells, B-cell-depleted T cells, or PBMCs; the material itself was cDNA or gDNA.

This CDR3 spans 15 amino acids. The V segment lost 10 bases and the J segment 5 bases; nucleotides outside the gene matches: 10. CDR1 is KGHDR and CDR2 is SFDVKD in the germline V gene. Libraries were prepared by immunoSEQ multiplex PCR; TCRdb keeps only in-frame clonotypes and omits some of them. The table has about 160,000 clones, approximately 91% seen once. The receptor comes from a man younger than 30 with acute or convalescent COVID-19. This rearrangement joins TRBV24-1 to TRBJ2-5, with 12 positions matching TRBD1. The sequenced material came from peripheral blood. CDR3 nucleotide sequence: TGTGCCACAGGGACAGGGGGCTCCTTCCGGGAGACCCAGTACTTC. Translating gives CATGTGGSFRETQYF.